Below, 25 T cell receptor beta chains from the same sample are listed, as sequenced in a study of siplizumab effects on memory and regulatory T cells. The method was immunoSEQ multiplex PCR; TCRdb's version includes in-frame clones alone and lacks a portion of them. The sample holds around 120,000 clones, around 94% seen once. The sample was non-Treg CD4+ T cells sorted from blood. The receptors shown here come from a human donor in good health.

The genes are TRBV7-2 and TRBJ2-2; 8 bases map to TRBD2. Trimming removed 8 bases from V and 1 base from J; junction bases left unmatched: 6. The CDR3 runs 15 residues. Germline CDR1 and CDR2: SGHTA and FQGNSA. CDR3 in amino acids: CASARGGVNTGELFF. The CDR3 DNA reads TGTGCCAGCGCCCGGGGGGGGGTGAACACCGGGGAGCTGTTTTTT.

The rearrangement joins TRBV7-2 to TRBJ2-2, with a tentative D call TRBD1 (6 bases). The CDR3 length is 13 residues. Germline CDR1 reads SGHTA; CDR2 reads FQGNSA. V was trimmed by 4 bases and J by 5 bases, leaving 8 bases between them. The CDR3 DNA reads TGTGCCAGCAGCTCTACAGGGACCGGGGAGCTGTTTTTT. Amino acids: CASSSTGTGELFF.

The rearrangement uses TRBV6-1 and TRBJ1-1, with 8 bases that match TRBD1. This CDR3 is 13 amino acids long. With V trimmed by 8 bases and J by 7 bases, 9 bases remained unmatched. Germline V gene sequence: CDR1 MNHNS, CDR2 SASEGT. This CDR3 reads CASRGQGSFEAFF. The CDR3 DNA reads as TGTGCCAGCCGCGGACAGGGCTCCTTTGAAGCTTTCTTT.

The chain uses TRBV20-1 and TRBJ2-3; D remains ambiguous. This CDR3 region has 9 residues. Trimming took 3 bases from V and 10 from J, leaving 5 bases between them. From germline, CDR1 is DFQATT and CDR2 SNEGSKA (reference sequence). CDR3 nucleotides: TGCAGTGCTAGCCCCCCGCAGTATTTT. Translation: CSASPPQYF.

The J gene is TRBJ2-1, the V gene TRBV5-1; 7 nucleotides align to TRBD2. The CDR3 extends over 13 amino acids. Germline V gene sequence: CDR1 SGHRS, CDR2 YFSETQ. V was clipped by 3 bases and J by 6 bases; unmatched bases: 3. DNA for the CDR3: TGCGCCAGCAGCTCCACTAGCGTCAATGAGCAGTTCTTC. The encoded protein is CASSSTSVNEQFF.

This clone showed up just a few times. The chain links TRBV2 to TRBJ1-1; D not certain. Germline CDR1 is SNHLY and CDR2 is FYNNEI. The germline V and J ends were trimmed by 6 bases and 6 bases, with 11 bases remaining between them. The CDR3 extends over 12 amino acids. The CDR3 reads CASRDDSAEAFF. The CDR3 nucleotides are TGTGCCAGCAGGGACGATAGCGCTGAAGCTTTCTTT.

The J gene is TRBJ2-5, the V gene TRBV18, with D unresolved. The ends were cut back, 3 bases at V and 5 bases at J, with 10 bases in the middle. This CDR3 spans 13 amino acids. The germline V gene has CDR1 KGHSH and CDR2 LQKENI. In nucleotides, the CDR3 is TGTGCCAGCTCACCTGCCGGCCAGGAGACCCAGTACTTC. This codes for CASSPAGQETQYF.

CDR3 sequence (DNA): TGCGCCAGCAGCCAAGGGAAGGCCCAGTACTTC. Amino acid sequence: CASSQGKAQYF. The chain recombines TRBV4-1 with TRBJ2-5, with D unresolved. CDR3 length equals 11 residues. Trimming took off 1 base at V and 9 bases at J, with 6 bases between the two ends. Germline V gene data show CDR1 as MGHRA and CDR2 as YSYEKL.

This clone appeared once. The chain links TRBV5-6 to TRBJ1-2; D gene ambiguous. The CDR3 length is 14 residues. CDR1 and CDR2 from the germline V gene are SGHDT and YYEEEE. V gave up 1 base and J gave up 2 bases, with 9 bases separating them. In DNA, the CDR3 is TGTGCCAGCAGCTTGAGGCAGATCAACTATGGCTACACCTTC. This translates into CASSLRQINYGYTF. Full variable domain (remainder filled in from reference TRBV5-6 and TRBJ1-2): DAGVTQSPTHLIKTRGQQVTLRCSPKSGHDTVSWYQQALGQGPQFIFQYYEEEERQRGNFPDRFSGHQFPNYSSELNVNALLLGDSALYLCASSLRQINYGYTFGSGTRLTVV.

The V call is TRBV7-2, the J call TRBJ2-7; tentatively, D is TRBD2 (5 bases). The CDR3 contains 14 residues. Trimming left V 4 bases short and J 2 bases short, with 12 bases between. Germline-derived CDR1 and CDR2 are SGHTA and FQGNSA. The CDR3 DNA reads TGTGCCAGCAGCTCTAGGACGGGAACCTACGAGCAGTACTTC. The encoded protein is CASSSRTGTYEQYF.

J is TRBJ1-5 and V is TRBV27; D not certain. Trimming cost V 6 bases and J 7 bases, with 19 bases left between them. This CDR3 spans 15 amino acids. Germline values: CDR1 MNHEY, CDR2 SMNVEV (reference sequence). CDR3 region: CASRQTRTGTQPQHF. The CDR3 coding sequence is TGTGCCAGCAGGCAAACAAGGACGGGTACCCAGCCCCAGCATTTT.

The chain has TRBV7-6 and TRBJ1-1; the D is unclear. This CDR3 spans 13 amino acids. The V end lost 5 bases, the J end lost 1 base, and 8 bases lay between the germline ends. Germline CDR1 SGHVS, CDR2 FNYEAQ. The chain's CDR3 is CASSRAENTEAFF. CDR3 nucleotides: TGTGCCAGCAGCCGGGCGGAGAACACTGAAGCTTTCTTT.

The gene calls are TRBV9 and TRBJ2-1; perhaps TRBD2 as D (6 bases). Per germline, CDR1 SGDLS and CDR2 YYNGEE. The length of the CDR3 is 15 residues. V was shortened by 2 bases and J by 9 bases, with 18 bases between the two germline ends. The CDR3 coding sequence is TGTGCCAGCAGCGTTTCGGCGCTAGCGATGGGTGAGCAGTTCTTC. It encodes CASSVSALAMGEQFF.

The chain links TRBV7-9 to TRBJ2-1, with 9 bases matching TRBD2. Germline assignment: CDR1 SEHNR and CDR2 FQNEAQ (reference sequence). CDR3 length: 14 residues. The V segment lost 3 bases and the J segment 8 bases; nucleotides outside the gene matches: 5. The CDR3 is CASSFSSGADEQFF. The CDR3 bases are TGTGCCAGCAGCTTTTCTAGCGGGGCGGATGAGCAGTTCTTC.

The genes are TRBV6-1 and TRBJ2-7, with D possibly matching TRBD1 (5 bases). The CDR3 totals 15 residues. V was shortened by 7 bases and J by 2 bases, with 18 bases between the two germline ends. CDR1 is MNHNS, CDR2 SASEGT, per germline. CDR3 protein: CASIPVDRLTYEQYF. Written as DNA, the CDR3 is TGTGCCAGCATCCCGGTCGACAGACTTACCTACGAGCAGTACTTC.

The chain links TRBV2 to TRBJ2-1; D is possibly TRBD2 (5 bases). There are 14 residues in the CDR3. Deletions cut 2 bases from V and 6 bases from J, with 11 bases between. Germline V gives CDR1 SNHLY, CDR2 FYNNEI. CDR3 protein: CASSESTRSNEQFF. CDR3 bases: TGTGCCAGCAGTGAAAGCACTAGATCCAATGAGCAGTTCTTC.

In DNA form, the CDR3 reads TGTGCCAGCAGTTACTCGGGTGGGGAGACCCAGTACTTC. This encodes CASSYSGGETQYF. The chain links TRBV6-5 to TRBJ2-5; D unresolved. Deletions cut 0 bases from V and 5 bases from J, with 7 bases between. This CDR3 contains 13 residues. Germline V gene lookup returns CDR1 MNHEY and CDR2 SVGAGI.

The chain has TRBV11-1 and TRBJ2-5, with TRBD2 matching 10 bases. V lost 5 bases, J lost 1 base, and 4 bases stayed unmatched. The CDR3 sequence is 15 residues long. Germline V gene data show CDR1 as SGHAT and CDR2 as FQDESV (reference sequence). As DNA, the CDR3 is TGTGCCAGCAGCCGAGCGGGGGGGATCCAAGAGACCCAGTACTTC. Translation gives CASSRAGGIQETQYF.

The chain uses TRBV5-1 and TRBJ1-4, with 10 bases that match TRBD1. V gave up 6 bases and J gave up 0 bases; unmatched junction bases: 5. This CDR3 contains 16 residues. Germline V gene sequence: CDR1 SGHRS, CDR2 YFSETQ. For the CDR3, the DNA is TGCGCCAGCAAATCGACAGGGGGCGCAACTAATGAAAAACTGTTTTTT. It yields the protein CASKSTGGATNEKLFF.

The rearrangement links TRBV14 to TRBJ2-7, with 8 bases aligning to TRBD1. The CDR3 totals 15 residues. V shed 4 bases and J 1 base; nucleotides not matched to a gene: 6. CDR1 and CDR2 (germline): SGHDN, FVKESK. This chain's CDR3 is CASSRGGQVSYEQYF. CDR3 nucleotide sequence: TGTGCCAGCAGCCGAGGGGGACAGGTATCCTACGAGCAGTACTTC.

The V and J genes are TRBV5-1 and TRBJ1-1, with D perhaps matching TRBD1 (6 bases). The CDR3 is 14 amino acids. CDR1 is SGHRS, CDR2 YFSETQ, per germline. The V gene lost 1 base and the J gene lost 2 bases, with 9 bases spanning the gap. CDR3 in DNA: TGCGCCAGCAGCTTGACAGGGTTTAACACTGAAGCTTTCTTT. This encodes CASSLTGFNTEAFF.

This chain uses TRBV5-6 with TRBJ2-7; the D gene is possibly TRBD1 (5 bases). Deletions cut 8 bases from V and 3 bases from J, with 30 bases between. CDR3 size: 18 residues. Germline V lookup: CDR1 SGHDT, CDR2 YYEEEE. The CDR3 sequence: CARGQKIINPDEIYEQYF. The DNA of the CDR3 is TGTGCCAGGGGGCAGAAGATTATTAACCCCGACGAGATCTACGAGCAGTACTTC.

The chain uses TRBV2 and TRBJ2-3; 13 bases are shared with TRBD2. Germline CDR1 SNHLY, CDR2 FYNNEI. This CDR3 is 15 amino acids long. Trimming at V came to 5 bases and at J to 8 bases, leaving 7 bases not matched to a gene. In DNA, the CDR3 is TGTGCCAGCAGTAGGGGACTAGCGGGGCCTGCTACGCAGTATTTT. Protein sequence: CASSRGLAGPATQYF.

The V gene is TRBV5-6, the J gene TRBJ1-2; D ambiguous. The CDR3 is made up of 15 amino acids. Per the germline V gene, CDR1 is SGHDT and CDR2 is YYEEEE. V was cut by 2 bases and J by 0 bases, with 11 bases left in between. The chain's CDR3 is CASSFLGETNYGYTF. The DNA of the CDR3 is TGTGCCAGCAGCTTTCTCGGGGAGACTAACTATGGCTACACCTTC. The full variable domain, its missing parts supplied by reference TRBV5-6 and TRBJ1-2, is DAGVTQSPTHLIKTRGQQVTLRCSPKSGHDTVSWYQQALGQGPQFIFQYYEEEERQRGNFPDRFSGHQFPNYSSELNVNALLLGDSALYLCASSFLGETNYGYTFGSGTRLTVV.

The genes are TRBV14 and TRBJ1-6; 7 bases align to TRBD1. The germline CDR1 and CDR2 sequences are SGHDN and FVKESK. Trimming removed 0 bases from V and 14 bases from J; junction bases left unmatched: 10. The CDR3 is 15 residues long. The CDR3 loop is CASSQDSGQPSTLHF. DNA for the CDR3: TGTGCCAGCAGCCAAGATTCGGGACAGCCTAGCACCCTCCACTTT.